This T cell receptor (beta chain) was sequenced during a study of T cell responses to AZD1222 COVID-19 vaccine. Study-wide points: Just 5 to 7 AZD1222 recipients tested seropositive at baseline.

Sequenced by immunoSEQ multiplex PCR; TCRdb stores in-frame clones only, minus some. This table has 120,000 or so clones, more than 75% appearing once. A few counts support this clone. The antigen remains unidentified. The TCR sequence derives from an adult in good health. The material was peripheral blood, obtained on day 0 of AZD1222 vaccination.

DNA for the CDR3: TGTGCCAGCAGCTTCCAGGGGGTCAATCAGCCCCAGCATTTT. This gives the protein CASSFQGVNQPQHF. The chain links TRBV6-6 to TRBJ1-5; 7 bases are shared with TRBD1. Germline V CDR1 and CDR2: MNHNY, SVGAGI (reference sequence). This CDR3 spans 14 amino acids. V shed 6 bases and J 3 bases; nucleotides not matched to a gene: 5.